This entry features one T cell receptor beta chain sequence. Its antigen is not known. This specimen comes from a study of T cell responses to AZD1222 COVID-19 vaccine. Per the germline V gene, CDR1 is GTSNPN and CDR2 is SVGIG (reference sequence). CDR3 length equals 13 residues. The ends were cut back, 2 bases at V and 1 base at J, with 6 bases in the middle. Study-wide points: There were repertoire samples only from the period after the peak T cell response.

Data came from immunoSEQ multiplex PCR; TCRdb stores just in-frame clones and leaves some out. Here the sample spans 75,000 to 100,000 clones, 70% to 90% being singletons. The source is an adult in good health. The V call is TRBV30, the J call TRBJ1-5; D is uncertain. The sequencing here drew on peripheral blood, taken on day 0 of AZD1222 vaccination. Here the CDR3 DNA reads TGTGCCTGGAGTCTCGACAGCAATCAGCCCCAGCATTTT. It encodes CAWSLDSNQPQHF.